The rows below give T cell receptor beta chains drawn from one sample of a study of identical twins. Using its own MiXCR run on the 5' RACE reads, TCRdb lists one record per CDR3 protein. The sample holds over 200,000 distinct CDR3 sequences, over 5% seen once. The same data also went into a second study, on T cells expressing NK-cell markers.

Sequencing used CD8+ T cells sorted from blood. Receptors originate from a woman younger than 30 in good health. Each CDR3 is given with its conserved first and last residue. D genes are given only for firm matches. Clone size is not always given. Where it is, it says once, few, many or a class for expanded clones.

d_call	clone_size	v_call	j_call	cdr3_aa	cdr3_nt
NA	few	TRBV7-7	TRBJ2-2	CASSLGDTEPTANTGELFF	TGTGCTAGCAGCTTAGGGGATACTGAGCCGACGGCGAACACCGGGGAGCTGTTTTTT
TRBD2	few	TRBV27	TRBJ2-2	CASSSPIAGGSSGTGELFF	TGTGCCAGCAGTTCTCCGATAGCGGGGGGGTCGTCGGGCACCGGGGAGCTGTTTTTT
NA	many	TRBV7-9	TRBJ2-6	CASSLQFGVTGANVLTF	TGTGCCAGCAGCTTACAATTTGGGGTAACTGGGGCCAACGTCCTGACTTTC
TRBD2	few	TRBV20-1	TRBJ2-7	CSAQGTSGRGDEQYF	TGCAGTGCTCAGGGGACTAGCGGGAGAGGCGACGAGCAGTACTTC
NA	many	TRBV6-2/TRBV6-3	TRBJ2-1	CASSLVKSSYNEQFF	TGTGCCAGCAGTTTGGTAAAGAGCTCCTACAATGAGCAGTTCTTC
TRBD2	few	TRBV29-1	TRBJ2-2	CSVGGGRFTGELFF	TGCAGCGTTGGGGGCGGGAGATTCACCGGGGAGCTGTTTTTT
NA	few	TRBV6-6	TRBJ2-5	CATHSIGAETQYF	TGTGCCACCCACTCTATCGGAGCAGAGACCCAGTACTTC
NA	NA	TRBV4-1	TRBJ1-1	CASSQDVRKDTEAFF	TGCGCCAGCAGCCAAGATGTTCGGAAGGACACTGAAGCTTTCTTT
NA	NA	TRBV12-5	TRBJ2-7	CASGLPRDGMYEQYF	TGTGCTAGTGGTTTGCCCAGGGACGGAATGTACGAGCAGTACTTC
TRBD1	few	TRBV20-1	TRBJ2-5	CSARSSIQGERPETQYF	TGCAGTGCTAGATCCTCCATACAGGGGGAAAGGCCGGAGACCCAGTACTTC
TRBD1	many	TRBV29-1	TRBJ2-7	CSVEEGDSSYEQYF	TGCAGCGTTGAAGAAGGGGACAGCTCCTACGAGCAGTACTTC
TRBD2	many	TRBV20-1	TRBJ2-7	CSARGEREFHEQYF	TGCAGTGCCAGAGGGGAGCGGGAGTTCCACGAGCAGTACTTC
NA	many	TRBV12-3/TRBV12-4	TRBJ2-2	CASANKIPGELFF	TGTGCCAGCGCCAATAAAATCCCCGGGGAGCTGTTTTTT
NA	few	TRBV9	TRBJ1-2	CASSVAGGASYGYTF	TGTGCCAGCAGCGTAGCTGGAGGGGCGTCCTATGGCTACACCTTC
TRBD2	many	TRBV9	TRBJ2-7	CASSVSGGEYEQYF	TGTGCCAGCAGCGTAAGCGGGGGGGAATACGAGCAGTACTTC
TRBD2	few	TRBV11-1	TRBJ2-4	CASTPSGGAIAKNIQYF	TGTGCCAGCACCCCTAGCGGGGGGGCTATTGCCAAAAACATTCAGTACTTC
NA	many	TRBV3-1	TRBJ2-1	CASSPEGSYDEQFF	TGTGCCAGCAGCCCTGAGGGCAGTTACGATGAGCAGTTCTTC
TRBD2	few	TRBV20-1	TRBJ2-7	CSARATGTSRVMTDEQYF	TGCAGTGCTAGAGCAACCGGGACTAGCCGTGTTATGACGGACGAGCAGTACTTC
NA	few	TRBV10-3	TRBJ1-2	CATRDEGYTF	TGTGCCACCAGGGACGAGGGCTACACCTTC
NA	few	TRBV27	TRBJ2-5	CASSLPGPQETQYF	TGTGCCAGCAGTTTACCCGGGCCCCAAGAGACCCAGTACTTC
TRBD2	NA	TRBV11-2	TRBJ2-1	CASSSGLAGGPSYNEQFF	TGTGCCAGCAGCTCCGGACTAGCGGGAGGGCCGTCTTACAATGAGCAGTTCTTC
NA	many	TRBV29-1	TRBJ1-2	CSVRGEGYTF	TGCAGCGTTCGGGGGGAAGGCTACACCTTC
TRBD2	many	TRBV24-1	TRBJ2-3	CATSDGLADTSTDTQYF	TGTGCCACCAGTGACGGACTAGCGGATACTAGCACAGATACGCAGTATTTT
NA	many	TRBV12-3/TRBV12-4	TRBJ1-1	CASSPMWGGESMNTEAFF	TGTGCCAGCAGCCCCATGTGGGGTGGGGAGTCCATGAACACTGAAGCTTTCTTT
NA	many	TRBV6-5	TRBJ2-1	CASSHSFAGPDNEQFF	TGTGCCAGCAGTCACTCCTTCGCCGGGCCAGACAATGAGCAGTTCTTC
NA	many	TRBV7-2	TRBJ2-7	CATDEQYF	TGTGCCACGGACGAGCAGTACTTC
NA	many	TRBV7-3	TRBJ1-2	CASSAGQNYGYTF	TGTGCCAGCAGCGCGGGACAAAACTATGGCTACACCTTC
TRBD2	NA	TRBV27	TRBJ2-3	CASSPGTSLSTDTQYF	TGTGCCAGCAGTCCCGGGACTAGCCTATCCACAGATACGCAGTATTTT
NA	many	TRBV7-9	TRBJ2-7	CASSLGARVGYEQYF	TGTGCCAGCAGCTTAGGTGCGCGAGTTGGCTACGAGCAGTACTTC
TRBD1	many	TRBV5-1	TRBJ2-7	CASSNPSDRVSYEQYF	TGCGCCAGCAGCAATCCCTCGGACAGGGTCTCCTACGAGCAGTACTTC
TRBD2	few	TRBV7-6	TRBJ2-3	CASSRLAGVTDTQYF	TGTGCCAGCAGCCGACTAGCGGGAGTAACAGATACGCAGTATTTT
TRBD2	many	TRBV7-9	TRBJ2-7	CASSPRLAIEQYF	TGTGCCAGCAGCCCCAGACTAGCGATAGAGCAGTACTTC
NA	few	TRBV12-3/TRBV12-4	TRBJ1-2	CASSFVVRGGYTF	TGTGCCAGCAGTTTTGTAGTCCGGGGCGGCTACACCTTC
TRBD1	many	TRBV7-8	TRBJ1-5	CASSLRQGGNQPQHF	TGTGCCAGCAGCTTGCGACAGGGGGGAAATCAGCCCCAGCATTTT
NA	few	TRBV30	TRBJ2-2	CAWSPYFGELFF	TGTGCCTGGAGTCCCTACTTTGGGGAGCTGTTTTTT
TRBD1	NA	TRBV2	TRBJ2-7	CASANPFRDSQLEQYF	TGTGCCAGCGCTAACCCATTTCGGGACAGTCAACTCGAGCAGTACTTC
NA	few	TRBV5-6	TRBJ2-7	CASSWGDSYEQYF	TGTGCCAGCAGCTGGGGTGACTCCTACGAGCAGTACTTC
TRBD1	many	TRBV12-3/TRBV12-4	TRBJ1-2	CASSLELGTGGRGYTF	TGTGCCAGCAGTTTAGAGCTTGGGACAGGGGGCCGTGGCTACACCTTC
TRBD2	medium-sized	TRBV6-1	TRBJ2-2	CASSELAGDTGELFF	TGTGCCAGCAGTGAACTAGCGGGAGACACCGGGGAGCTGTTTTTT
TRBD1	NA	TRBV7-9	TRBJ1-2	CASSSTTGGHYGYTF	TGTGCCAGCAGCTCTACGACAGGGGGGCACTATGGCTACACCTTC
NA	many	TRBV13	TRBJ2-1	CASSLDPIYNEQFF	TGTGCCAGCAGCTTGGACCCGATCTACAATGAGCAGTTCTTC
NA	few	TRBV27	TRBJ1-1	CASSLQQMNTEAFF	TGTGCCAGCAGTTTGCAACAGATGAACACTGAAGCTTTCTTT
TRBD2	NA	TRBV5-1	TRBJ2-2	CASSERVPGLADTGELFF	TGCGCCAGCAGCGAGAGAGTCCCGGGACTAGCGGACACCGGGGAGCTGTTTTTT
NA	few	TRBV10-2	TRBJ1-1	CASSDWGEAFF	TGCGCCAGCAGCGATTGGGGTGAAGCTTTCTTT
NA	many	TRBV9	TRBJ1-2	CASSVGRDGYTF	TGTGCCAGCAGCGTAGGTCGGGATGGCTACACCTTC
TRBD1	few	TRBV6-1	TRBJ2-1	CASSALGGWEQFF	TGTGCCAGCAGCGCGTTAGGGGGCTGGGAGCAGTTCTTC
TRBD1	NA	TRBV7-7	TRBJ2-7	CASSLDRGREQYF	TGTGCCAGCAGCTTAGATAGGGGGCGCGAGCAGTACTTC
TRBD1	few	TRBV25-1	TRBJ2-1	CASSTRRQGDNEQFF	TGTGCCAGCAGTACGCGGAGACAGGGAGACAATGAGCAGTTCTTC
NA	few	TRBV3-1	TRBJ1-4	CASSHGHATDHPIF	TGTGCCAGCAGCCACGGACACGCAACAGATCACCCCATTTTT
TRBD1	NA	TRBV2	TRBJ2-2	CASSGGTGVTGELFF	TGTGCCAGCAGCGGAGGGACAGGGGTCACCGGGGAGCTGTTTTTT
NA	few	TRBV4-1	TRBJ2-7	CASSQVGSYEQYF	TGCGCCAGCAGCCAAGTAGGCTCCTACGAGCAGTACTTC
NA	NA	TRBV12-3/TRBV12-4	TRBJ1-2	CASSYGAVPTYGYTF	TGTGCCAGCAGTTACGGGGCCGTACCAACATATGGCTACACCTTC
NA	many	TRBV6-1	TRBJ2-7	CASRDGYEQYF	TGTGCCAGCAGGGACGGCTACGAGCAGTACTTC
TRBD1	few	TRBV7-8	TRBJ2-4	CASSHRDRVTKNIQYF	TGTGCCAGCAGCCACCGGGACAGGGTAACCAAAAACATTCAGTACTTC
NA	many	TRBV7-9	TRBJ1-2	CASSGGEYGYTF	TGTGCCAGCAGCGGTGGAGAATATGGCTACACCTTC
NA	few	TRBV13	TRBJ2-7	CASSLRTDEQYF	TGTGCCAGCAGCTTACGGACCGACGAGCAGTACTTC
TRBD1	few	TRBV19	TRBJ2-1	CASSPGTGSHEQFF	TGTGCCAGTAGTCCAGGGACAGGGAGCCATGAGCAGTTCTTC
NA	NA	TRBV23-1	TRBJ1-2	CASSPGGLGDGYTF	TGCGCCAGCTCCCCGGGCGGTCTGGGGGATGGCTACACCTTC